This TCR beta chain was captured by sequencing in a study of metastatic and nonmetastatic thyroid tumors. Across the whole study: From malignant and benign thyroid patients, repertoires in blood and in tumor or nodule tissue were compared.

Study conclusions and caveats: Benign nodules were reported to have significantly lower TCR beta diversity than malignant thyroid tumors, in blood and tumor.

For this clone: Its antigen is undetermined.

Authors' data handling: A distant-metastasis classifier for papillary thyroid cancer was built using CDR3 differences across clinicopathological groups. TCRdb re-analyzed the PCR reads through MiXCR. The V and J calls come from TCRdb's annotation, not from the publication. The sample has around 18,000 clones, 29% seen once. V lost 0 bases and J lost 0; bases outside the gene matches: 4. The CDR3 is 18 amino acids. From germline, CDR1 is MNHEY and CDR2 SVGEGT. Thyroid surgery took place with no prior treatment in any patient. Material: tumor tissue. V and J are TRBV6-2 or TRBV6-3 and TRBJ2-7; TRBD2 aligns across 14 bases. This sequence was found in a female donor with papillary thyroid cancer or a benign thyroid nodule (not recorded which). Some clones in this sample may be carry-over from other donors' samples. CDR3 sequence: CASSYSRTSGRYSYEQYF. The CDR3 bases are TGTGCCAGCAGTTACTCTCGGACTAGCGGGAGGTACTCCTACGAGCAGTACTTC.